This T cell receptor (beta chain) came from a study of cytomegalovirus exposure and HLA in healthy donors. Study-level findings and limits: The tendency of first-cohort TCR clusters to co-occur in the 120 or so validation repertoires was the finding of a later analysis. It was reported that the classifier diagnosed cytomegalovirus status with high specificity and sensitivity in both the original and validation cohorts. The authors listed 164 TCR beta chains as cytomegalovirus-associated.

From germline, CDR1 is SGHNT and CDR2 YYREEE (reference sequence). The CDR3 spans 15 residues. V lost 4 bases to trimming and J lost 7 bases; unmatched junction nucleotides: 11. The donors formed part of the approximately 120-subject validation cohort, distinct from the approximately 630-subject first cohort. Remarks on this clone: No antigen is known for it.

The table came from immunoSEQ multiplex PCR; TCRdb's copy has only in-frame clones and leaves some out. Among 250,000 to 400,000 clones listed, roughly 90% were seen once. The source material was PBMCs. This clonotype originated in a man aged 30 to 39 in good health and CMV-seronegative. The chain links TRBV5-4 to TRBJ1-2, with 9 bases lining up with TRBD1. The CDR3 DNA is TGTGCCAGCAGCCCTGGTATAGGACAGGGGCCTGGCTACACCTTC. Residues: CASSPGIGQGPGYTF.